A selection of T cell receptor beta chains follows, all from one sample in a study of glioma-infiltrating T cells after dendritic cell vaccination. This table comes from immunoSEQ multiplex PCR, and its TCRdb copy is limited to in-frame clones, with some not included. The repertoire has roughly 83,000 clones, just over 85% of them found once; the top ten carry 15% to 19%. The source material was blood, sampled before dendritic cell vaccination. Receptor source: a human donor with glioblastoma. The CDR3 runs from the conserved cysteine through the conserved F or W. A D gene is named only where the DNA matches it firmly. For some rows the clone size is stated as once, few or many, or as a class when expanded; others skip it.

cdr3_length: 12; v_call: TRBV9; clone_size: .; j_call: TRBJ1-1; d_call: .; cdr3_aa: CASSVGDTEAFF; cdr3_nt: TGTGCCAGCAGCGTAGGCGACACTGAAGCTTTCTTT
cdr3_length: 14; v_call: TRBV7-9; clone_size: .; j_call: TRBJ1-2; d_call: .; cdr3_aa: CASSFTGTNYGYTF; cdr3_nt: TGTGCCAGCAGCTTTACCGGGACAAACTATGGCTACACCTTC
cdr3_length: 13; v_call: TRBV29-1; clone_size: .; j_call: TRBJ1-6; d_call: TRBD1; cdr3_aa: CSVTQGANSPLHF; cdr3_nt: TGCAGCGTGACGCAGGGGGCCAATTCACCCCTCCACTTT
cdr3_length: 14; v_call: TRBV9; clone_size: .; j_call: TRBJ2-5; d_call: .; cdr3_aa: CASSADYLQETQYF; cdr3_nt: TGTGCCAGCAGCGCGGACTATCTCCAAGAGACCCAGTACTTC
cdr3_length: 15; v_call: TRBV11-2; clone_size: once; j_call: TRBJ1-5; d_call: TRBD1; cdr3_aa: CASSLGDRDYQPQHF; cdr3_nt: TGTGCCAGCAGCTTAGGGGACAGGGACTATCAGCCCCAGCATTTT
cdr3_length: 14; v_call: TRBV9; clone_size: .; j_call: TRBJ2-7; d_call: .; cdr3_aa: CASSTSGSSYEQYF; cdr3_nt: TGTGCCAGCAGCACCTCGGGTAGCTCCTACGAGCAGTACTTC
cdr3_length: 15; v_call: TRBV7-2; clone_size: .; j_call: TRBJ1-1; d_call: .; cdr3_aa: CASSLVLQLNTEAFF; cdr3_nt: TGTGCCAGCAGCTTAGTTCTTCAGTTGAACACTGAAGCTTTCTTT
cdr3_length: 15; v_call: TRBV7-3; clone_size: .; j_call: TRBJ2-2; d_call: .; cdr3_aa: CASSLSTSSTGELFF; cdr3_nt: TGTGCCAGCAGCTTGAGTACTAGCTCGACCGGGGAGCTGTTTTTT
cdr3_length: 14; v_call: TRBV19; clone_size: .; j_call: TRBJ2-7; d_call: TRBD1; cdr3_aa: CASSPGTGSGRLYF; cdr3_nt: TGTGCCAGTAGTCCCGGGACAGGGTCTGGGCGGCTGTACTTC
cdr3_length: 15; v_call: TRBV7-2; clone_size: .; j_call: TRBJ2-1; d_call: .; cdr3_aa: CASRAEAGAYNEQFF; cdr3_nt: TGTGCCAGCAGGGCGGAGGCGGGGGCATACAATGAGCAGTTCTTC
cdr3_length: 15; v_call: TRBV15; clone_size: few; j_call: TRBJ2-7; d_call: TRBD1; cdr3_aa: CATSRGGTGSYEQYF; cdr3_nt: TGTGCCACCAGCAGAGGAGGGACAGGTTCCTACGAGCAGTACTTC
cdr3_length: 11; v_call: TRBV30; clone_size: .; j_call: TRBJ2-7; d_call: .; cdr3_aa: CAWKTAYEQYF; cdr3_nt: TGTGCCTGGAAGACAGCCTACGAGCAGTACTTC
cdr3_length: 16; v_call: TRBV28; clone_size: .; j_call: TRBJ2-7; d_call: TRBD2; cdr3_aa: CASSRGTSGETYEQYF; cdr3_nt: TGTGCCAGCAGTCGGGGGACTAGCGGCGAAACCTACGAGCAGTACTTC
cdr3_length: 17; v_call: TRBV15; clone_size: .; j_call: TRBJ2-3; d_call: TRBD2; cdr3_aa: CATSRGGSGGGTDTQYF; cdr3_nt: TGTGCCACCAGCAGAGGAGGTAGCGGGGGGGGCACAGATACGCAGTATTTT
cdr3_length: 14; v_call: TRBV6-5; clone_size: .; j_call: TRBJ2-2; d_call: .; cdr3_aa: CASSQQGDTGELFF; cdr3_nt: TGTGCCAGCAGTCAACAGGGAGACACCGGGGAGCTGTTTTTT
cdr3_length: 14; v_call: TRBV27; clone_size: once; j_call: TRBJ1-1; d_call: TRBD1; cdr3_aa: CASSLRQGVPEAFF; cdr3_nt: TGTGCCAGCAGTTTACGTCAGGGGGTCCCTGAAGCTTTCTTT
cdr3_length: 14; v_call: TRBV7-3; clone_size: few; j_call: TRBJ1-6; d_call: .; cdr3_aa: CASSQGREGSPLHF; cdr3_nt: TGTGCCAGCAGCCAAGGGAGGGAGGGGTCACCCCTCCACTTT
cdr3_length: 15; v_call: TRBV18; clone_size: .; j_call: TRBJ1-5; d_call: .; cdr3_aa: CASSRTDNSNQPQHF; cdr3_nt: TGTGCCAGCTCACGGACAGACAATAGCAATCAGCCCCAGCATTTT
cdr3_length: 13; v_call: TRBV2; clone_size: .; j_call: TRBJ1-2; d_call: TRBD1; cdr3_aa: CASSDRGRYGYTF; cdr3_nt: TGTGCCAGCAGCGACAGGGGCCGGTATGGCTACACCTTC
cdr3_length: 15; v_call: TRBV14; clone_size: .; j_call: TRBJ1-3; d_call: .; cdr3_aa: CASSQIRNSGNTIYF; cdr3_nt: TGTGCCAGCAGCCAAATCAGAAACTCTGGAAACACCATATATTTT
cdr3_length: 15; v_call: TRBV25-1; clone_size: .; j_call: TRBJ2-7; d_call: TRBD1; cdr3_aa: CASSALGQGADEQYF; cdr3_nt: TGTGCCAGCAGTGCGTTAGGACAGGGGGCCGACGAGCAGTACTTC
cdr3_length: 15; v_call: TRBV7-2; clone_size: .; j_call: TRBJ2-2; d_call: TRBD1; cdr3_aa: CASSLQGANTGELFF; cdr3_nt: TGTGCCAGCAGCTTACAGGGGGCGAACACCGGGGAGCTGTTTTTT
cdr3_length: 15; v_call: TRBV5-1; clone_size: .; j_call: TRBJ2-2; d_call: .; cdr3_aa: CASRLNPGNTGELFF; cdr3_nt: TGCGCCAGCCGACTGAACCCGGGAAACACCGGGGAGCTGTTTTTT
cdr3_length: 14; v_call: TRBV29-1; clone_size: .; j_call: TRBJ1-1; d_call: .; cdr3_aa: CSVWGRVGNTEAFF; cdr3_nt: TGCAGCGTGTGGGGCAGGGTGGGGAACACTGAAGCTTTCTTT
cdr3_length: 12; v_call: TRBV6-5; clone_size: .; j_call: TRBJ1-5; d_call: .; cdr3_aa: CASSQLGQPQHF; cdr3_nt: TGTGCCAGCAGTCAACTAGGGCAGCCCCAGCATTTT
cdr3_length: 14; v_call: TRBV5-1; clone_size: few; j_call: TRBJ2-7; d_call: .; cdr3_aa: CASSPNQQGWEQYF; cdr3_nt: TGCGCCAGCAGCCCGAATCAACAGGGTTGGGAGCAGTACTTC
cdr3_length: 14; v_call: TRBV5-1; clone_size: .; j_call: TRBJ2-5; d_call: TRBD2; cdr3_aa: CASSFSGGEETQYF; cdr3_nt: TGCGCCAGCAGCTTCTCCGGGGGGGAAGAGACCCAGTACTTC
cdr3_length: 18; v_call: TRBV4-1; clone_size: .; j_call: TRBJ1-3; d_call: .; cdr3_aa: CASSQDIRGMSSGNTIYF; cdr3_nt: TGCGCCAGCAGCCAAGATATTCGGGGGATGTCCTCTGGAAACACCATATATTTT
cdr3_length: 14; v_call: TRBV7-9; clone_size: .; j_call: TRBJ1-2; d_call: .; cdr3_aa: CASSPPGVHYGYTF; cdr3_nt: TGTGCCAGCAGCCCCCCCGGTGTTCACTATGGCTACACCTTC
cdr3_length: 15; v_call: TRBV5-6; clone_size: .; j_call: TRBJ2-7; d_call: .; cdr3_aa: CASSLETTRPYEQYF; cdr3_nt: TGTGCCAGCAGCTTGGAAACCACGCGCCCCTACGAGCAGTACTTC
cdr3_length: 19; v_call: TRBV9; clone_size: .; j_call: TRBJ2-1; d_call: TRBD2; cdr3_aa: CASSETGLAGGSSYNEQFF; cdr3_nt: TGTGCCAGCAGCGAGACGGGACTAGCGGGAGGGAGCTCCTACAATGAGCAGTTCTTC
cdr3_length: 14; v_call: TRBV4-1; clone_size: once; j_call: TRBJ2-7; d_call: TRBD1; cdr3_aa: CASSRGQGSYEQYF; cdr3_nt: TGCGCCAGCAGCCGAGGACAGGGCAGCTACGAGCAGTACTTC
cdr3_length: 16; v_call: TRBV7-8; clone_size: .; j_call: TRBJ2-1; d_call: .; cdr3_aa: CASSLVVRSYYNEQFF; cdr3_nt: TGTGCCAGCAGCTTAGTTGTCAGGTCATACTACAATGAGCAGTTCTTC
cdr3_length: 16; v_call: TRBV4-1; clone_size: .; j_call: TRBJ2-6; d_call: .; cdr3_aa: CASSQEPGQGANVLTF; cdr3_nt: TGCGCCAGCAGCCAAGAACCCGGACAGGGGGCCAACGTCCTGACTTTC
cdr3_length: 13; v_call: TRBV6-1; clone_size: .; j_call: TRBJ1-2; d_call: TRBD1; cdr3_aa: CASSVGQGYGYTF; cdr3_nt: TGTGCCAGCAGTGTGGGACAGGGCTATGGCTACACCTTC
cdr3_length: 13; v_call: TRBV4-1; clone_size: .; j_call: TRBJ1-2; d_call: .; cdr3_aa: CASSPGVDYGYTF; cdr3_nt: TGCGCCAGCAGTCCCGGTGTGGACTATGGCTACACCTTC
cdr3_length: 17; v_call: TRBV2; clone_size: .; j_call: TRBJ2-3; d_call: .; cdr3_aa: CASSVPGDRSWADTQYF; cdr3_nt: TGTGCCAGCAGTGTCCCAGGGGATCGGTCCTGGGCAGATACGCAGTATTTT
cdr3_length: 15; v_call: TRBV6-1; clone_size: .; j_call: TRBJ1-4; d_call: .; cdr3_aa: CASSDGGAGNEKLFF; cdr3_nt: TGTGCCAGCAGTGATGGGGGGGCGGGTAATGAAAAACTGTTTTTT
cdr3_length: 16; v_call: TRBV28; clone_size: .; j_call: TRBJ2-7; d_call: .; cdr3_aa: CASSFHLAGLTYEQYF; cdr3_nt: TGTGCCAGCAGTTTCCACCTAGCCGGGCTCACCTACGAGCAGTACTTC
cdr3_length: 13; v_call: TRBV7-2; clone_size: once; j_call: TRBJ2-3; d_call: .; cdr3_aa: CASSLELANTQYF; cdr3_nt: TGTGCCAGCAGCTTAGAGCTAGCTAATACGCAGTATTTT
cdr3_length: 16; v_call: TRBV4-1; clone_size: .; j_call: TRBJ1-2; d_call: .; cdr3_aa: CASSQVLGRANYGYTF; cdr3_nt: TGCGCCAGCAGCCAAGTTTTGGGCCGAGCTAACTATGGCTACACCTTC
cdr3_length: 15; v_call: TRBV18; clone_size: few; j_call: TRBJ2-7; d_call: TRBD2; cdr3_aa: CASSPAGDYIGEQYF; cdr3_nt: TGTGCCAGCTCACCAGCGGGAGACTACATTGGCGAGCAGTACTTC
cdr3_length: 13; v_call: TRBV7-6; clone_size: .; j_call: TRBJ2-5; d_call: .; cdr3_aa: CASSLVGQETQYF; cdr3_nt: TGTGCCAGCAGCTTAGTTGGGCAGGAGACCCAGTACTTC
cdr3_length: 15; v_call: TRBV2; clone_size: .; j_call: TRBJ1-6; d_call: TRBD1; cdr3_aa: CASKPGQGFYSPLHF; cdr3_nt: TGTGCCAGCAAACCGGGACAGGGTTTTTACTCACCCCTCCACTTT
cdr3_length: 15; v_call: TRBV30; clone_size: .; j_call: TRBJ2-2; d_call: TRBD1; cdr3_aa: CAWRNGTGGFRELFF; cdr3_nt: TGTGCCTGGAGGAACGGGACAGGGGGCTTCCGGGAGCTGTTTTTT
cdr3_length: 16; v_call: TRBV5-4; clone_size: .; j_call: TRBJ2-7; d_call: .; cdr3_aa: CASSLERASTAYEQYF; cdr3_nt: TGTGCCAGCAGCTTGGAAAGGGCTAGCACAGCCTACGAGCAGTACTTC
cdr3_length: 16; v_call: TRBV7-2; clone_size: .; j_call: TRBJ2-1; d_call: .; cdr3_aa: CASSQGGGNVYNEQFF; cdr3_nt: TGTGCCAGCAGCCAGGGTGGGGGGAACGTGTACAATGAGCAGTTCTTC
cdr3_length: 15; v_call: TRBV5-4; clone_size: .; j_call: TRBJ2-1; d_call: TRBD2; cdr3_aa: CASSLSGGGHNEQFF; cdr3_nt: TGTGCCAGCAGCTTGTCCGGGGGGGGCCACAATGAGCAGTTCTTC